The clone carrying this TCR beta chain came up a few times. The junction departs from the called germline gene at one end, perhaps through a read error. These data belong to a study of T cells in Graves' hyperthyroidism and ophthalmopathy. CDR1 and CDR2 from the germline V gene are SGHTA and FQGTGA. The CDR3 length is 15 residues. Amplification targeted TCR beta CDR3 regions from RNA transcripts. First-round RT-PCR targeting the TCR CDR3 was performed with the HTBI primer set. TCRdb re-called the multiplex PCR reads with MiXCR, one entry per CDR3 protein. This sample has about 130,000 distinct CDR3 sequences, with approximately 20% found just once.

The specimen sequenced was blood. The chain employs TRBV7-3 and TRBJ1-2; 7 bases match TRBD1. This TCR came from a woman between 45 and 65 years old with Graves' hyperthyroidism that later progressed to Graves' ophthalmopathy. CDR3 DNA: TGTGCCAGCAGCGTAACAGGGGACTCTAACTATGGCTACACCTTC. Its translation: CASSVTGDSNYGYTF.